These 23 T cell receptor beta chains originate from one sample sequenced in a study of cytomegalovirus exposure and HLA in healthy donors. PCR employed 60 Vbeta and 13 Jbeta primers. TCRdb keeps only in-frame clones here, not all; method: immunoSEQ multiplex PCR. The sample yields 50,000 to 65,000 clones, approximately 71% seen once. Input material: PBMCs. These TCRs come from a man over 45 in good health and CMV-seropositive.

The rearrangement links TRBV9 to TRBJ2-7; 7 positions match TRBD2. Trimming took 0 bases from V and 3 from J; bases not matched to a gene: 6. This CDR3 has 15 residues. Germline V CDR1 and CDR2: SGDLS, YYNGEE. DNA for the CDR3: TGTGCCAGCAGCGTAGACACGGGAGGCGGCTACGAGCAGTACTTC. Translated, it gives CASSVDTGGGYEQYF.

This clone has more than one count but fewer than ten. The chain employs TRBV19 and TRBJ2-7; 10 nucleotides agree with TRBD2. CDR1 LNHDA and CDR2 SQIVND come from the germline V gene (reference sequence). This CDR3 is 16 amino acids long. Unmatched junction bases numbered 9, after V lost 5 bases and J lost 2 bases. CDR3 protein: CASSSVAGGRAYEQYF. The CDR3 region has the DNA TGTGCCAGTAGTTCGGTAGCGGGAGGTCGTGCCTACGAGCAGTACTTC.

This rearrangement joins TRBV5-1 to TRBJ2-5, with 7 positions matching TRBD1. Trimming removed 3 bases from V and 1 base from J; junction bases left unmatched: 6. The CDR3 contains 15 residues. CDR1 SGHRS and CDR2 YFSETQ come from the germline V gene. The CDR3, as DNA: TGCGCCAGCAGCTCTCCACAGGGGACCCAAGAGACCCAGTACTTC. Its protein product is CASSSPQGTQETQYF.

The chain carries TRBV19 and TRBJ1-2; 7 positions match TRBD1. CDR1 LNHDA and CDR2 SQIVND come from the germline V gene (reference sequence). Trimming cost V 6 bases and J 2 bases; bases outside gene matches: 3. The CDR3 extends over 13 amino acids. This CDR3 reads CASRDRSNYGYTF. DNA of the CDR3: TGTGCCAGTAGGGACAGGTCGAACTATGGCTACACCTTC.

J is TRBJ2-5 and V is TRBV7-9, with 8 bases lining up with TRBD2. With the DNA end fitting TRBJ2-7 better, the J assignment may be wrong. The germline gives CDR1 SEHNR, CDR2 FQNEAQ (reference sequence). The CDR3 length is 13 residues. CDR3 region: CASGGGLRYEQYF. CDR3 bases: TGTGCCAGTGGCGGGGGGCTCCGCTACGAGCAGTACTTC.

This clone was seen a few times. The chain employs TRBV4-3 and TRBJ2-2; TRBD1 aligns across 8 bases. Germline V gives CDR1 LGHNA, CDR2 YSLEER. V lost 4 bases and J lost 7; bases outside the gene matches: 2. This CDR3 is 13 amino acids long. In DNA, the CDR3 is TGCGCCAGCAGCCGGACAGGGTACGGGGAGCTGTTTTTT. Its translation: CASSRTGYGELFF.

The V call is TRBV5-1, the J call TRBJ2-7, with a weak D call TRBD1 (7 bases). V shed 4 bases and J shed 7 bases, with 18 bases lying between them. The CDR3 length is 14 residues. Germline V gives CDR1 SGHRS, CDR2 YFSETQ. In nucleotides, the CDR3 is TGCGCCAGCAGCCCGATGGAGGGGGCAGGGGAGCAGTACTTC. This encodes CASSPMEGAGEQYF.

The chain is built from TRBV11-3 and TRBJ1-1; D might be TRBD1 (6 bases). Germline V lookup: CDR1 SGHNT, CDR2 YENEEA. This CDR3 has 14 residues. V shed 1 base and J shed 5 bases, with 11 bases lying between them. CDR3 loop: CASSLGDKSTEAFF. For the CDR3, the DNA is TGTGCCAGCAGCTTAGGGGACAAGAGTACTGAAGCTTTCTTT.

V gene TRBV19 combines with J gene TRBJ2-7, with a tentative D call TRBD1 (6 bases). This CDR3 spans 15 amino acids. CDR1 is LNHDA, CDR2 SQIVND, per germline (reference sequence). The V end lost 1 base, the J end lost 1 base, and 11 bases lay between the germline ends. The CDR3 here is CASSIGGLGSYEQYF. In DNA, the CDR3 is TGTGCCAGTAGTATAGGGGGGCTCGGGTCCTACGAGCAGTACTTC.

This chain connects TRBV9 to TRBJ2-3; D possibly corresponds to TRBD2 (7 bases). The CDR3 contains 15 residues. Germline CDR1 reads SGDLS; CDR2 reads YYNGEE. Trimming pared 2 bases from V and 4 bases from J, leaving 14 bases between. DNA of the CDR3: TGTGCCAGCAGCGTCAGGGGAGGGCCGTCAGATACGCAGTATTTT. It translates to CASSVRGGPSDTQYF.

J is TRBJ1-1 and V is TRBV28; a weak D match, TRBD1 (5 bases). Trimming took off 6 bases at V and 10 bases at J, with 24 bases between the two ends. This CDR3 has 15 amino acids. The germline CDR1 and CDR2 sequences are MDHEN and SYDVKM. The DNA for the CDR3 is TGTGCCAGCAGCCCTTCACGGACAAGGTCTCTTGTAGCTTTCTTT. Translated: CASSPSRTRSLVAFF.

V is TRBV29-1 and J is TRBJ2-5, with D possibly TRBD2 on 7 matching bases. CDR3 length: 14 residues. V dropped 4 bases and J dropped 2 bases, with 14 bases sitting between them. Looked up from germline, CDR1 is SQVTM and CDR2 is ANQGSEA. The CDR3: CSVAGGAGQETQYF. CDR3 DNA: TGCAGCGTTGCGGGGGGCGCGGGACAAGAGACCCAGTACTTC.

The V gene is TRBV4-2, the J gene TRBJ2-7, with 7 positions matching TRBD1. V trimming: 5 bases; J trimming: 1 base; junction bases outside the gene matches: 5. Germline V gene lookup returns CDR1 LGHNA and CDR2 YNFKEQ. The CDR3 is made up of 14 amino acids. CDR3 sequence: CASSLGTVSYEQYF. CDR3 DNA: TGTGCCAGCAGCTTAGGGACAGTTTCCTACGAGCAGTACTTC.

The chain uses TRBV30 and TRBJ1-1; D gene ambiguous. The CDR3 runs to 11 residues. Germline V gene lookup returns CDR1 GTSNPN and CDR2 SVGIG (reference sequence). V was clipped by 8 bases and J by 5 bases, with 12 bases between them. The CDR3 reads CAHKTRTEAFF. CDR3 DNA sequence: TGTGCCCATAAGACTCGGACTGAAGCTTTCTTT.

The chain links TRBV18 to TRBJ1-1; D remains unclear. The CDR3 length is 13 residues. Looked up from germline, CDR1 is KGHSH and CDR2 is LQKENI. Trimming shortened V by 1 base and J by 7 bases, and 10 bases separated the two germline ends. CDR3 loop: CASSPLGPLEAFF. The CDR3 DNA follows: TGTGCCAGCTCACCACTTGGCCCCCTTGAAGCTTTCTTT.

This chain links TRBV10-3 with TRBJ2-7; TRBD1 might be the D (6 bases). The CDR3 sequence is 14 residues long. Germline assignment: CDR1 ENHRY and CDR2 SYGVKD. V lost 4 bases and J lost 3, with 13 bases in between. The CDR3, as DNA: TGTGCCATCAGTGGATCTACAGGGCTCTACGAGCAGTACTTC. It translates to CAISGSTGLYEQYF.

The gene calls are TRBV5-6 and TRBJ2-7; 7 bases agree with TRBD1. V trimming: 4 bases; J trimming: 1 base; junction bases outside the gene matches: 5. CDR1 SGHDT and CDR2 YYEEEE come from the germline V gene. The CDR3 runs 14 residues. Written as DNA, the CDR3 is TGTGCCAGCAGCCGTTGGACAGGATCCTACGAGCAGTACTTC. Protein sequence: CASSRWTGSYEQYF.

This clone was observed a few times. This chain uses TRBV5-6 with TRBJ2-7, with D perhaps TRBD2 (5 bases). The CDR3 spans 13 residues. The ends were cut back, 7 bases at V and 0 bases at J, with 11 bases in the middle. The germline V gene has CDR1 SGHDT and CDR2 YYEEEE. The CDR3 spells CASHYGDSYEQYF. In DNA form, the CDR3 reads TGTGCCAGCCATTACGGGGACTCCTACGAGCAGTACTTC.

This clone was seen a few times. This chain connects TRBV10-3 to TRBJ1-2; 9 bases are shared with TRBD1. Trimming removed 7 bases from V and 0 bases from J; junction bases left unmatched: 9. The CDR3 spans 16 residues. Germline lookup yields CDR1 ENHRY and CDR2 SYGVKD. Written as DNA, the CDR3 is TGTGCCATCAAGGCCCCCGGGACAGGGACTAACTATGGCTACACCTTC. Encoded protein: CAIKAPGTGTNYGYTF.

This CDR3 is CASSPLAGGPYNEQFF. The CDR3 coding sequence is TGTGCCAGCAGCCCCTTAGCGGGAGGGCCCTACAATGAGCAGTTCTTC. V usage is TRBV9 and J usage is TRBJ2-1, with 11 bases that match TRBD2. The CDR3 runs 16 residues. Per the germline V gene, CDR1 is SGDLS and CDR2 is YYNGEE. Unmatched junction bases numbered 5, after V lost 4 bases and J lost 2 bases.

V usage is TRBV5-1 and J usage is TRBJ1-2; a possible D gene is TRBD1 (5 bases). The CDR3 consists of 14 residues. Deletions cut 4 bases from V and 0 bases from J, with 10 bases between. The germline CDR1 and CDR2 sequences are SGHRS and YFSETQ. The CDR3 region has the DNA TGCGCCAGCAGCCGAGACAGAGCTAACTATGGCTACACCTTC. It codes for CASSRDRANYGYTF. Together with reference TRBV5-1 and TRBJ1-2, the CDR3 gives the full variable domain: KAGVTQTPRYLIKTRGQQVTLSCSPISGHRSVSWYQQTPGQGLQFLFEYFSETQRNKGNFPGRFSGRQFSNSRSEMNVSTLELGDSALYLCASSRDRANYGYTFGSGTRLTVV.

This chain joins TRBV5-6 and TRBJ2-5, with 10 bases lining up with TRBD2. Unmatched junction bases numbered 9, after V lost 2 bases and J lost 5 bases. Germline V gene sequence: CDR1 SGHDT, CDR2 YYEEEE. The CDR3 covers 16 residues. Here the CDR3 reads CASSFPMASGGETQYF. CDR3 nucleotides: TGTGCCAGCAGCTTCCCGATGGCTAGCGGGGGTGAGACCCAGTACTTC. Based on the CDR3 plus reference TRBV5-6 and TRBJ2-5, the full variable domain is DAGVTQSPTHLIKTRGQQVTLRCSPKSGHDTVSWYQQALGQGPQFIFQYYEEEERQRGNFPDRFSGHQFPNYSSELNVNALLLGDSALYLCASSFPMASGGETQYFGPGTRLLVL.

This chain uses TRBV19 with TRBJ2-7, with TRBD1 matching 7 bases. With V trimmed by 6 bases and J by 0 bases, 5 bases remained unmatched. Germline CDR1 LNHDA, CDR2 SQIVND (reference sequence). The CDR3 is made up of 14 amino acids. CDR3 coding DNA: TGTGCCAGTAGCTTAGACAGGGTCTCCTACGAGCAGTACTTC. Its protein product is CASSLDRVSYEQYF.